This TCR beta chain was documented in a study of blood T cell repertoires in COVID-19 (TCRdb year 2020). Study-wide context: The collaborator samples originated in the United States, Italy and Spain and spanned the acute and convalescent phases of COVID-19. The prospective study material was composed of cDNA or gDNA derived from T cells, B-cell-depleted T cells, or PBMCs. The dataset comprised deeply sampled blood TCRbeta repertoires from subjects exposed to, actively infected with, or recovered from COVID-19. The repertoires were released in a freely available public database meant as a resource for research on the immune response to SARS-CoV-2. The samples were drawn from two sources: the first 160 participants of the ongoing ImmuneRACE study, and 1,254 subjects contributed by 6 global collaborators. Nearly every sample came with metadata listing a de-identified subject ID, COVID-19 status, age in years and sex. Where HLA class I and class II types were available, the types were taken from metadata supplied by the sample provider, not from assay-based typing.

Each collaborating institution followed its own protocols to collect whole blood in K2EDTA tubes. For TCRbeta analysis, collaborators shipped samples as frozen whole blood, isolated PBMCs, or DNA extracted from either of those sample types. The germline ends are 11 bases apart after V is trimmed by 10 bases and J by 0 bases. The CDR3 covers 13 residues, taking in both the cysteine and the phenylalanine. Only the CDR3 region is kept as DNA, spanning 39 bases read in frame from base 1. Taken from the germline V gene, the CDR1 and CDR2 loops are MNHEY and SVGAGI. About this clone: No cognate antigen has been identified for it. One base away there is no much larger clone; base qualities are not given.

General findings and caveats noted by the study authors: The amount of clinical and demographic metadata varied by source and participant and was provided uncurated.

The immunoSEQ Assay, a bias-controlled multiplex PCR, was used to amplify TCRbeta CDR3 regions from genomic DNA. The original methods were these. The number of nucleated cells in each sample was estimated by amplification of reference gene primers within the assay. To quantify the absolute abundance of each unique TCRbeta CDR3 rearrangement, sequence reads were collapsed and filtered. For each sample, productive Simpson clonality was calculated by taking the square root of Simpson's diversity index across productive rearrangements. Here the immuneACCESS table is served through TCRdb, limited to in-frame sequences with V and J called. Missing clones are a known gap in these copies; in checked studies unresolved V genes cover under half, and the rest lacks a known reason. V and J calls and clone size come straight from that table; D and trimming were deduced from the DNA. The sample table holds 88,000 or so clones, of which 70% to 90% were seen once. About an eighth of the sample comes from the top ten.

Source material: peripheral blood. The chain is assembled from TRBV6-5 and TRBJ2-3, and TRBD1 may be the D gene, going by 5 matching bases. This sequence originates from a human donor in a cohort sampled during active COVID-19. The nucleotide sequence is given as TGTGCCACTCAGGGAATTAGCACAGATACGCAGTATTTT. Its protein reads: CATQGISTDTQYF.